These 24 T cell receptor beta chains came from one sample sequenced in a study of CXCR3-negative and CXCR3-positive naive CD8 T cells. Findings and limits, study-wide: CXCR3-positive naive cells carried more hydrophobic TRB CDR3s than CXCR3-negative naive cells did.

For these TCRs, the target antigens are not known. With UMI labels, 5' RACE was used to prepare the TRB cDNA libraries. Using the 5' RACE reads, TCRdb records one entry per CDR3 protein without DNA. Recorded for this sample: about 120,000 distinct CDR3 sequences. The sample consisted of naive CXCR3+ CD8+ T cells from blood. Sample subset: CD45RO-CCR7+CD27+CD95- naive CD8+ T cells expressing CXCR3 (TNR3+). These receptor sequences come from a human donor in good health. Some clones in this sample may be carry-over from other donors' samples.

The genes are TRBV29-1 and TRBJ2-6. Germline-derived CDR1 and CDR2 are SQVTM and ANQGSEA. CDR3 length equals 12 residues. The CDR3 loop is CSVLAGANVLTF.

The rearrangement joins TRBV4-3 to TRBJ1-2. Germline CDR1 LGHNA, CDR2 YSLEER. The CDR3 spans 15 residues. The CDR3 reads CASSLDGQANYGYTF.

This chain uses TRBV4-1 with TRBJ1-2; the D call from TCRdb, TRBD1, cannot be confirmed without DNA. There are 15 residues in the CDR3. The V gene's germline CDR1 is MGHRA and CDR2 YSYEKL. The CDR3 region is CASSQVFGGNYGYTF.

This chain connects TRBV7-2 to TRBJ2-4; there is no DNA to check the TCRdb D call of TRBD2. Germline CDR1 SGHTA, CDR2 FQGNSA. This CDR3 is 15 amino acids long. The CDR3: CASSLFSGGADIQYF.

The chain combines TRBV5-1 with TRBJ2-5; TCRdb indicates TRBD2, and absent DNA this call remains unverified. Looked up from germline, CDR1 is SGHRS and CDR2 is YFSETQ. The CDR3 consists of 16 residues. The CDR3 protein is CASSHRLAEYQETQYF.

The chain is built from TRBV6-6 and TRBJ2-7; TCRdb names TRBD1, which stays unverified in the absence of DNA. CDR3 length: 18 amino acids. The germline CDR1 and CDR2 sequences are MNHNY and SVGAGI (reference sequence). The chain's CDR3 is CASSYPPGPPGQGYEQYF.

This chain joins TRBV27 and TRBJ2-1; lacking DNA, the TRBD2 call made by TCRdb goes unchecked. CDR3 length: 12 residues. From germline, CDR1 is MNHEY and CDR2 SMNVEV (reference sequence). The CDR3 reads CASRGGGDEQFF.

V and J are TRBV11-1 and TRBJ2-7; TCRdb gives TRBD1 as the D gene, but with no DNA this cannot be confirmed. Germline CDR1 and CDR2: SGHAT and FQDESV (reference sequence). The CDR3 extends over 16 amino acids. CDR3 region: CASSPSPGTLPYEQYF.

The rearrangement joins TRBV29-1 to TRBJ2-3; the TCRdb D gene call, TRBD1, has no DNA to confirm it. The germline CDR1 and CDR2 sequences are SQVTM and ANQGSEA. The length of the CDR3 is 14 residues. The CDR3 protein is CSVDGTGRTDTQYF.

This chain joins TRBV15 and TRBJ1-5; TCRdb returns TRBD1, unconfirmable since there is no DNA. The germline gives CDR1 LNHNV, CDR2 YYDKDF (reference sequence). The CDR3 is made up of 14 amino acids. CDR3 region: CATSGDLGNQPQHF.

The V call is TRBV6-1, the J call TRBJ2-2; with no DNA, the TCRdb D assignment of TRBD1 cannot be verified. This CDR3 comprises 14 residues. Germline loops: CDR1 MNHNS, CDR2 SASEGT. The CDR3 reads CASSGHREAGELFF.

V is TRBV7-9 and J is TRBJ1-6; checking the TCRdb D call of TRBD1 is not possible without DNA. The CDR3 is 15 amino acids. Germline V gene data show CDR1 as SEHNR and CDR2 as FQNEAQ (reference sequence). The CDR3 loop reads CASSATTRLGEPLHF.

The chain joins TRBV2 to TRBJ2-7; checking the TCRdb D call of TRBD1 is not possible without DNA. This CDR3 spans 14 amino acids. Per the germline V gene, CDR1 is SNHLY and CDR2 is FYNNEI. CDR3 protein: CASNQQGVPYEQYF.

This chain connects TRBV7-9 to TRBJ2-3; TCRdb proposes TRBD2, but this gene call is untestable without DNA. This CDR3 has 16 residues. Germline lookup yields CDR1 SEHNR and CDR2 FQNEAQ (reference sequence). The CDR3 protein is CASSFFASGHTDTQYF.

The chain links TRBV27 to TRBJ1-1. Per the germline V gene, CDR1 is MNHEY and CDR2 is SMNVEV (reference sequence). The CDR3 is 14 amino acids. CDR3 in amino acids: CASSLGGSNTEAFF.

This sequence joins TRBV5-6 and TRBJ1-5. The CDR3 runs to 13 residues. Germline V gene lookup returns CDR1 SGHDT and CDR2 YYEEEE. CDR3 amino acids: CASSFSSNQPQHF.

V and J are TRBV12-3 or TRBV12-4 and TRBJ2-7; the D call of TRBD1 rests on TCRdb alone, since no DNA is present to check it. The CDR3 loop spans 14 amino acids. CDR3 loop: CASSLTGVSHEQYF.

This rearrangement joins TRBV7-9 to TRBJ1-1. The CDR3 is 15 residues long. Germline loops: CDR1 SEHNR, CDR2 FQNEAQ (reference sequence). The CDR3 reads CASSLYQGGDTEAFF.

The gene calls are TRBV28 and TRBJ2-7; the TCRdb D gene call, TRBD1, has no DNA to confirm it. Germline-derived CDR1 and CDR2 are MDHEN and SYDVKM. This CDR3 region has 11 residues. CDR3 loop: CASGTGFEQYF.

The CDR3 reads CASSFSRDYKKETQYF. This chain connects TRBV5-1 to TRBJ2-5; the TCRdb call, TRBD2, lacks DNA for checking. From germline, CDR1 is SGHRS and CDR2 YFSETQ. The CDR3 is 16 amino acids. Based on the CDR3 plus reference TRBV5-1 and TRBJ2-5, the full variable domain is KAGVTQTPRYLIKTRGQQVTLSCSPISGHRSVSWYQQTPGQGLQFLFEYFSETQRNKGNFPGRFSGRQFSNSRSEMNVSTLELGDSALYLCASSFSRDYKKETQYFGPGTRLLVL.

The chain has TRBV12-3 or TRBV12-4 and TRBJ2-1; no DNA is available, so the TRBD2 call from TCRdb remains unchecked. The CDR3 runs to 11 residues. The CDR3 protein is CASKGPDEQFF.

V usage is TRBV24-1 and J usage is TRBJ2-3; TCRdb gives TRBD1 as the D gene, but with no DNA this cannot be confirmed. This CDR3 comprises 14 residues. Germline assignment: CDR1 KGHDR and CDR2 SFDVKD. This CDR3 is CATSDLGGQDTQYF.

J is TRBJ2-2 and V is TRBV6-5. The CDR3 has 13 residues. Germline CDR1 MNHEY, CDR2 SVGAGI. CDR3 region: CASSYSGTGELFF.

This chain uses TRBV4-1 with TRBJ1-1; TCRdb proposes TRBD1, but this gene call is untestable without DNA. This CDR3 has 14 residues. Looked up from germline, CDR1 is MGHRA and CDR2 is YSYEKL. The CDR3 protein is CASSPRTGNTEAFF.